This T cell receptor (beta chain) was sequenced in a study of T cell responses to AZD1222 COVID-19 vaccine. Broader study findings: Baseline testing showed seropositivity in only five to seven AZD1222 recipients. Increases in Spike-specific TCR breadth and depth were seen after two AZD1222 doses. Mostly white British, mostly female donors; authors suggested clonal diversity may be underestimated. Sampling captured repertoires only after the peak T cell response.

On this clone: Antigen unknown.

Unmatched junction bases numbered 5, after V lost 5 bases and J lost 6 bases. Germline V gene sequence: CDR1 MNHEY, CDR2 SMNVEV (reference sequence). The CDR3 spans 14 residues. Sequencing was performed with immunoSEQ multiplex PCR; in TCRdb, only in-frame clones are kept and a portion is missing. The table shows 150,000 to 200,000 clones, with about 90% occurring only once. The material sequenced was peripheral blood, taken on day 0 of AZD1222 vaccination. The chain carries TRBV27 and TRBJ1-2; 11 bases match TRBD1. The TCR originated in an adult in good health. Here the CDR3 DNA reads TGTGCCAGCAGTCGGACAGGGGGCGTGAATGGCTACACCTTC. It encodes CASSRTGGVNGYTF.